This TCR beta chain comes out of a study of blood T cell repertoires in COVID-19. One Seattle source followed patients from active infection through their disease course. Per the authors' pipeline: Quantification of nucleated cells was approximated via reference gene primer amplification. Generated by immunoSEQ multiplex PCR, the TCRdb table keeps only in-frame clones and is missing some. The V and J calls and clone size come from that table; D and trimming were worked out from the DNA. The table has approximately 350,000 clones, around 87% seen once. V lost 2 bases and J 4 bases, leaving 10 bases between the germline ends. The CDR3 runs to 14 residues. Germline values: CDR1 LGHNT, CDR2 FRNRAP.

Sequenced sample: peripheral blood. V and J are TRBV12-5 and TRBJ2-3; TRBD2 might be the D (5 bases). The origin of this receptor is a woman in her forties or fifties with COVID-19, enrolled during active disease. This CDR3 is CASGLTGKADTQYF. CDR3 DNA: TGTGCTAGTGGTTTGACCGGGAAAGCAGATACGCAGTATTTT.